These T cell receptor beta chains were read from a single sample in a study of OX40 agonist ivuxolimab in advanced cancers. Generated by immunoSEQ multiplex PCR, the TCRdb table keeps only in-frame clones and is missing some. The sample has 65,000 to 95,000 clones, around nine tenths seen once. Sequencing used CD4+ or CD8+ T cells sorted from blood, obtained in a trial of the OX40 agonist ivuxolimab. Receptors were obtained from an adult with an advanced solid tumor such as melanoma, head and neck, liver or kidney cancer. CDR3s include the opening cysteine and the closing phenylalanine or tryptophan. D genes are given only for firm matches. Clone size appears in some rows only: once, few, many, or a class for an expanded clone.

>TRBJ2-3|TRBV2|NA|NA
TGTGCCAGCAGTGAAGCTCGAGTATTTGACACAGATACGCAGTATTTT
CASSEARVFDTDTQYF
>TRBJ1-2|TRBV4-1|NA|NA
TGCGCCAGCAGCAAAGGGGGGGCTACCTATGGCTACACCTTC
CASSKGGATYGYTF
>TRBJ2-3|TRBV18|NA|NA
TGTGCCAGCTCACCACCCGATCAACAGTCTACGCAGTATTTT
CASSPPDQQSTQYF
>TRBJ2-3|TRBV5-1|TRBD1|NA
TGCGCCAGCAGCCCTCAGGGGGTAAGCACAGATACGCAGTATTTT
CASSPQGVSTDTQYF
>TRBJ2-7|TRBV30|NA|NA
TGTGCCTGGAGCGGGGGAGTCCAGGGCTACGAGCAGTACTTC
CAWSGGVQGYEQYF
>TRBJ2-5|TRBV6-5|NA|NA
TGTGCCAGCAGTTACTCTTACCCGGGGAAAGAGACCCAGTACTTC
CASSYSYPGKETQYF
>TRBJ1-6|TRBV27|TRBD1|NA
TGTGCCAGCAGCGCTATCCAGACAGGGGGCTGGAATTCACCCCTCCACTTT
CASSAIQTGGWNSPLHF
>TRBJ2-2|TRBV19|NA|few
TGTGCCAGTAGTACCCCGGTCGGGGAGCTGTTTTTT
CASSTPVGELFF
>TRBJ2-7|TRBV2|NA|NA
TGTGCCAGCAGTGTTAAGGACGAGCAGTACTTC
CASSVKDEQYF
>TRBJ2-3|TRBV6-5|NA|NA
TGTGCCAGCAGTTCCACGGGACCCACCAGGGATACGCAGTATTTT
CASSSTGPTRDTQYF
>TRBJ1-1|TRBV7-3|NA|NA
TGTGCCAGCGCCCCACCTGAAGCTTTCTTT
CASAPPEAFF
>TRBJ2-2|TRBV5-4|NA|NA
TGTGCCAGCAGCTCGACCGGGGAGCTGTTTTTT
CASSSTGELFF
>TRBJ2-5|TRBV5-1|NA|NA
TGCGCCAGCAGCTTGCGCCAAGAGACCCAGTACTTC
CASSLRQETQYF
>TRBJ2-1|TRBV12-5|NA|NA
TGTGCTAGTGGTTTGTCCAGGGTCGGAGAGCAGTTCTTC
CASGLSRVGEQFF
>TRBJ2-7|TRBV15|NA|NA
TGTGCCACCAGCAGCGAAAGATCCGGGTACGAGCAGTACTTC
CATSSERSGYEQYF
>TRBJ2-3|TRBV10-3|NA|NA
TGTGCCATCATGCCGGGGGGCGATCGAGCTGATACGCAGTATTTT
CAIMPGGDRADTQYF
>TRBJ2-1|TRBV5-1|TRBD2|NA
TGCGCCAGCAGCTCCGGACTAGCGGGAGGCGGGAATGAGCAGTTCTTC
CASSSGLAGGGNEQFF
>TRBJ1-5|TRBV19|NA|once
TGTGCCAGTAGAGAGACTCAGGTCGCCCCAAATCAGCCCCAGCATTTT
CASRETQVAPNQPQHF
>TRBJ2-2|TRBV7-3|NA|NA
TGTGCCAGCAGCTTAACCGAGGGCACCGGGGAGCTGTTTTTT
CASSLTEGTGELFF
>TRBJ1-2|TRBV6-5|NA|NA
TGTGCCAGCAGTTCACCCGGGGTCGGTGGCTACACCTTC
CASSSPGVGGYTF
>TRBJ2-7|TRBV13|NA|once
TGTGCCAGCAGCTTAGAGCGGGTGCCGGGAGCCTACGAGCAGTACTTC
CASSLERVPGAYEQYF
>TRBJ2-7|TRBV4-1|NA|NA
TGCGCCAGCAGCCAAATTGAGGTGGGGGGACCCTACGAGCAGTACTTC
CASSQIEVGGPYEQYF
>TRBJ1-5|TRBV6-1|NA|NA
TGTGCCAGCAGTCAGGGAAACCAGCCCCAGCATTTT
CASSQGNQPQHF
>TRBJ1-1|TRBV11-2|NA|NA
TGTGCCAGCAGCTCAATGGGAGGGGTCACTGAAGCTTTCTTT
CASSSMGGVTEAFF
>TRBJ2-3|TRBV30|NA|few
TGTGCCTGGAGTAGGCCAGGGGCGGGTACGCAGTATTTT
CAWSRPGAGTQYF
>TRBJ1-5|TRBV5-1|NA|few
TGCGCCAGCAGCCTAACGACAGGCAATCAGCCCCAGCATTTT
CASSLTTGNQPQHF
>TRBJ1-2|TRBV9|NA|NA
TGTGCCAGCAGCGTGGGAGGACTGCCCCAGTCCGGCTACACCTTC
CASSVGGLPQSGYTF
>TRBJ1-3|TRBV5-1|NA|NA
TGCGCCAGCAGCTCCGGACAGATCTCTGGAAACACCATATATTTT
CASSSGQISGNTIYF
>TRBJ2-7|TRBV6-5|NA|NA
TGTGCCAGCAGTGACTTCTACGAGCAGTACTTC
CASSDFYEQYF
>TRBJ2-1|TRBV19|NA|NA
TGTGCCAGTAGTGTTAATCCCGACAGGTATACAAACAATGAGCAGTTCTTC
CASSVNPDRYTNNEQFF
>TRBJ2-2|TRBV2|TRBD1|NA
TGTGCCAGCAGTGTTCACAGGGGTAACACCGGGGAGCTGTTTTTT
CASSVHRGNTGELFF
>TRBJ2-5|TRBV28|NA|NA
TGTGCCAGCAGTTGGTACGGAGAGACCCAGTACTTC
CASSWYGETQYF
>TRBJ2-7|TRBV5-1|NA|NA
TGCGCCAGCAGCCCTCGGGCTACCTCCTACGAGCAGTACTTC
CASSPRATSYEQYF
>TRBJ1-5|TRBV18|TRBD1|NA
TGTGCCAGCTCAGTAGACAGGGCCGTTCAGCCCCAGCATTTT
CASSVDRAVQPQHF
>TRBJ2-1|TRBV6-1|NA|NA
TGTGCCAGCAGTGAACAAGCCCAAATAACAAATGAGCAGTTCTTC
CASSEQAQITNEQFF
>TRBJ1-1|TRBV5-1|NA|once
TGCGCCAGTAACGACCCGTTCGGCGGCCCGAACACTGAAGCTTTCTTT
CASNDPFGGPNTEAFF
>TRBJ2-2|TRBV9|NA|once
TGTGCCAGCAGCGTAGCTACGAACGGGATCGGGGAGCTGTTTTTT
CASSVATNGIGELFF
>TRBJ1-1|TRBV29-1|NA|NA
TGCAGCGTCCGCCCGTTAGGAGGCGCGAACCCTATGAACACTGAAGCTTTCTTT
CSVRPLGGANPMNTEAFF
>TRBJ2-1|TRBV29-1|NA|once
TGCAGCGTTGGATATTTGCAGGGTTTCAGCTCCTACAATGAGCAGTTCTTC
CSVGYLQGFSSYNEQFF
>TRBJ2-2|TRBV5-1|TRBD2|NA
TGCGCCAGCAGCCGACTAGCGGGGGGACGGAGCACCGGGGAGCTGTTTTTT
CASSRLAGGRSTGELFF
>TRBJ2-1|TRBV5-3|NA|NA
TGTGCCAGAAGCCTGAACTACAATGAGCAGTTCTTC
CARSLNYNEQFF
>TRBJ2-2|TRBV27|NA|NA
TGTGCCAGCAGTTCTAGCAGACAAGGGGAGCTGTTTTTT
CASSSSRQGELFF
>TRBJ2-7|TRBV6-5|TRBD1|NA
TGTGCCAGCAGTAAACGGGTGACAGGGAGCCACGAGCAGTACTTC
CASSKRVTGSHEQYF